One sample yielded the 23 T cell receptor beta chains listed below, sequenced in a study of CD4 T cells in relation to SARS-CoV-2 and coronaviruses (dated by TCRdb to the early 2020s). CD4+ T cells from unexposed donors were collected before the COVID-19 pandemic (2011-2018). After 10 to 11 days of culture, CD4+ T cells were isolated with the EasySep CD4+ T cell isolation kit. The library relied on the immunoSEQ multiplex PCR assay. TCRdb stores this immuneACCESS table with in-frame sequences only. Part of the clones is absent; in the studies checked, under half of the shortfall reflects unresolved V genes, and no reason is known for the rest. Here the sample has 16,000 or so clones; around 82% occur a single time. About 16% of the sample rests with the top ten. These receptors lack a known antigen. Input material: CD4+ T cells from PBMCs, cultured in vitro. The origin of the receptors is a human donor in good health.

The CDR3 coding sequence is TGTGCCAGCTCACCACCCGGGACTGCTCTTGCAAAGCAGTACTTC. As protein: CASSPPGTALAKQYF. The chain carries TRBV18 and TRBJ2-7; D perhaps matches TRBD2 (6 bases). V gave up 0 bases and J gave up 8 bases, with 17 bases separating them. CDR1 and CDR2 (germline): KGHSH, LQKENI. The CDR3 length is 15 residues.

The V gene is TRBV4-2, the J gene TRBJ1-1; D possibly corresponds to TRBD1 (6 bases). CDR1 is LGHNA and CDR2 is YNFKEQ in the germline V gene. Trimming cost V 1 base and J 4 bases, with 16 bases left between them. This CDR3 is built from 16 residues. Here the CDR3 reads CASSQANRDYGTEAFF. CDR3 in DNA: TGTGCCAGCAGCCAAGCGAACAGGGATTACGGCACTGAAGCTTTCTTT.

This clone was counted only a few times. The chain combines TRBV5-1 with TRBJ1-3; D may be TRBD1 (6 bases). Trimming shortened V by 2 bases and J by 3 bases, and 15 bases separated the two germline ends. The V gene's germline CDR1 is SGHRS and CDR2 YFSETQ. The CDR3 length is 16 residues. The CDR3 bases are TGCGCCAGCAGCTTCTTCCCGGGGGCGGTTGGAAACACCATATATTTT. It specifies CASSFFPGAVGNTIYF.

The V gene is TRBV5-6, the J gene TRBJ2-7; D gene uncertain. Trimming removed 0 bases at V and 2 bases at J, with 6 bases between. CDR1 is SGHDT and CDR2 is YYEEEE in the germline V gene. This CDR3 spans 13 amino acids. In nucleotides, the CDR3 is TGTGCCAGCAGCTTGGACGGACCCTACGAGCAGTACTTC. It codes for CASSLDGPYEQYF.

V and J are TRBV14 and TRBJ2-6; D is perhaps TRBD1 (5 bases). Trimming stripped 1 base from V and 5 bases from J, with 12 bases between. This CDR3 spans 16 amino acids. Germline V gene data show CDR1 as SGHDN and CDR2 as FVKESK. For the CDR3, the DNA is TGTGCCAGCAGCCAAGTGGGCAGGGCCTGGGCCAACGTCCTGACTTTC. This sequence encodes CASSQVGRAWANVLTF. Supplemented by reference TRBV14 and TRBJ2-6, the full variable domain reads EAGVTQFPSHSVIEKGQTVTLRCDPISGHDNLYWYRRVMGKEIKFLLHFVKESKQDESGMPNNRFLAERTGGTYSTLKVQPAELEDSGVYFCASSQVGRAWANVLTFGAGSRLTVL.

The chain combines TRBV7-9 with TRBJ2-2; 10 bases line up with TRBD1. Trimming removed 6 bases from V and 4 bases from J; junction bases left unmatched: 5. Germline lookup yields CDR1 SEHNR and CDR2 FQNEAQ (reference sequence). This CDR3 spans 15 amino acids. CDR3 region: CASSRTGGFTGELFF. The DNA for the CDR3 is TGTGCCAGCAGTCGGACAGGGGGGTTCACCGGGGAGCTGTTTTTT.

The rearrangement joins TRBV9 to TRBJ2-7; 10 nucleotides match TRBD1. The V segment lost 4 bases and the J segment 5 bases; nucleotides outside the gene matches: 6. The CDR3 covers 14 residues. Germline V CDR1 and CDR2: SGDLS, YYNGEE. The CDR3 DNA reads as TGTGCCAGCAGCTTCTCCGGGACAGGGGACGAGCAGTACTTC. This codes for CASSFSGTGDEQYF.

The rearrangement joins TRBV5-4 to TRBJ2-7; the D is unclear. Per the germline V gene, CDR1 is SGHNT and CDR2 is YYREEE (reference sequence). This CDR3 has 14 residues. V gave up 0 bases and J gave up 0 bases, with 7 bases separating them. DNA of the CDR3: TGTGCCAGCAGCTTGGACCAGAGCTCCTACGAGCAGTACTTC. Encoded protein: CASSLDQSSYEQYF. Filled out from reference TRBV5-4 and TRBJ2-7, the complete variable domain reads ETGVTQSPTHLIKTRGQQVTLRCSSQSGHNTVSWYQQALGQGPQFIFQYYREEENGRGNFPPRFSGLQFPNYSSELNVNALELDDSALYLCASSLDQSSYEQYFGPGTRLTVT.

CDR3 nucleotide sequence: TGTGCCAGCAGTGGGGCCGGGACAGGAACCGGGGAGCTGTTTTTT. Protein: CASSGAGTGTGELFF. V is TRBV25-1 and J is TRBJ2-2; TRBD1 matches 8 bases. The CDR3 is made up of 15 amino acids. The J segment lost 5 bases and the V segment lost 4 bases, leaving 6 bases of the junction unmatched. Germline CDR1 MGHDK, CDR2 SYGVNS.

The V and J genes are TRBV24-1 and TRBJ1-1; maybe TRBD1 (5 bases). Germline CDR1 is KGHDR and CDR2 is SFDVKD. CDR3 length: 13 amino acids. Trimming took off 9 bases at V and 7 bases at J, with 17 bases between the two ends. The CDR3 is CATQGDVSDEAFF. The CDR3 bases are TGTGCCACCCAAGGGGACGTTTCGGATGAAGCTTTCTTT.

V gene TRBV6-1 combines with J gene TRBJ1-2; D possibly corresponds to TRBD1 (5 bases). The ends were cut back, 0 bases at V and 7 bases at J, with 15 bases in the middle. The CDR3 sequence is 15 residues long. In germline, CDR1 is MNHNS, CDR2 SASEGT. In DNA form, the CDR3 reads TGTGCCAGCAGTGAAGCTGGGGGTGGAGGGGTTGGCTACACCTTC. It yields the protein CASSEAGGGGVGYTF.

The gene calls are TRBV4-1 and TRBJ2-2; D remains unclear. Per germline, CDR1 MGHRA and CDR2 YSYEKL. This CDR3 spans 16 amino acids. The V end was cut by 0 bases, the J end by 4 bases, with 12 bases between. DNA of the CDR3: TGCGCCAGCAGCCAAGACGCGACTCACATCACCGGGGAGCTGTTTTTT. This translates into CASSQDATHITGELFF.

The chain combines TRBV5-1 with TRBJ1-2; the D gene is possibly TRBD1 (5 bases). Germline V gene sequence: CDR1 SGHRS, CDR2 YFSETQ. V was cut by 4 bases and J by 4 bases, with 14 bases left in between. This CDR3 has 14 amino acids. CDR3 coding DNA: TGCGCCAGCAGCGCGGGGACGGGAGGCTATGGCTACACCTTC. It is translated as CASSAGTGGYGYTF.

V is TRBV10-3 and J is TRBJ2-7; TRBD1 is a possible D gene (6 bases). Per germline, CDR1 ENHRY and CDR2 SYGVKD. V shed 4 bases and J shed 4 bases, with 11 bases lying between them. The CDR3 spans 13 residues. For the CDR3, the DNA is TGTGCCATCAGTGGGGGACACGAGTACGAGCAGTACTTC. Its translation is CAISGGHEYEQYF.

The chain recombines TRBV30 with TRBJ2-6; 7 bases are a match to TRBD1. V was clipped by 4 bases and J by 4 bases; unmatched bases: 7. The CDR3 is 15 amino acids. CDR1 is GTSNPN, CDR2 SVGIG, per germline (reference sequence). CDR3 amino acids: CAWKFGTAGANVLTF. CDR3 DNA: TGTGCCTGGAAGTTTGGGACAGCGGGGGCCAACGTCCTGACTTTC. The full variable domain, its missing parts supplied by reference TRBV30 and TRBJ2-6, is SQTIHQWPATLVQPVGSPLSLECTVEGTSNPNLYWYRQAAGRGLQLLFYSVGIGQISSEVPQNLSASRPQDRQFILSSKKLLLSDSGFYLCAWKFGTAGANVLTFGAGSRLTVL.

The chain links TRBV7-9 to TRBJ1-1; perhaps TRBD1 as D (6 bases). The V end was cut by 5 bases, the J end by 7 bases, with 20 bases between. Germline CDR1 and CDR2: SEHNR and FQNEAQ (reference sequence). The CDR3 consists of 15 residues. The CDR3 coding sequence is TGTGCCAGCAGCCTAGACGGGACACGGGGGGTTGAAGCTTTCTTT. Its translation is CASSLDGTRGVEAFF. Full variable domain (outside the CDR3, taken from reference TRBV7-9 and TRBJ1-1): DTGVSQNPRHKITKRGQNVTFRCDPISEHNRLYWYRQTLGQGPEFLTYFQNEAQLEKSRLLSDRFSAERPKGSFSTLEIQRTEQGDSAMYLCASSLDGTRGVEAFFGQGTRLTVV.

This clone was counted between two and nine times. The J gene is TRBJ1-2, the V gene TRBV10-1, with no clear D. This CDR3 has 13 amino acids. V lost 4 bases to trimming and J lost 2 bases, with 8 bases between them. Germline CDR1 WNHNN, CDR2 SYGVQD (reference sequence). The CDR3 loop is CASSADANYGYTF. CDR3 in DNA: TGCGCCAGCAGTGCGGACGCAAACTATGGCTACACCTTC.

The J gene is TRBJ2-1, the V gene TRBV11-3; the match to TRBD2 covers 12 bases. Germline lookup yields CDR1 SGHNT and CDR2 YENEEA. Trimming cost V 4 bases and J 4 bases; bases outside gene matches: 5. The CDR3 has 16 amino acids. CDR3 nucleotide sequence: TGTGCCAGCAGCTCAAGGACTAGCGGGAAATACAATGAGCAGTTCTTC. It translates to CASSSRTSGKYNEQFF.

This sequence joins TRBV2 and TRBJ1-1, with unresolved D. Germline assignment: CDR1 SNHLY and CDR2 FYNNEI. V was shortened by 6 bases and J by 2 bases, with 4 bases between the two germline ends. The CDR3 has 11 amino acids. CDR3 coding DNA: TGTGCCAGCAGGCAAAACACTGAAGCTTTCTTT. Its protein is CASRQNTEAFF.

The chain is built from TRBV27 and TRBJ2-3, with D maybe TRBD1 (5 bases). Trimming pared 0 bases from V and 4 bases from J, leaving 8 bases between. This CDR3 comprises 14 residues. Germline lookup yields CDR1 MNHEY and CDR2 SMNVEV (reference sequence). DNA for the CDR3: TGTGCCAGCAGTTTATCCAGGGTCGCAGATACGCAGTATTTT. It is translated as CASSLSRVADTQYF.

The V call is TRBV5-1, the J call TRBJ2-1; D possibly matches TRBD1 or TRBD2 (6 bases each). In germline, CDR1 is SGHRS, CDR2 YFSETQ. V was trimmed by 5 bases and J by 8 bases, leaving 11 bases between them. The CDR3 has 12 amino acids. The CDR3 sequence: CASREGGHEQFF. The CDR3 DNA reads TGCGCCAGCAGGGAAGGGGGGCATGAGCAGTTCTTC.

In its sample, this clone was seen a few times. The CDR3, as DNA: TGTGCCAGCAGCCCGGCCGGACTAGTTACGAATGAGCAGTTCTTC. Protein sequence: CASSPAGLVTNEQFF. The rearrangement links TRBV5-4 to TRBJ2-1; TRBD2 matches 7 bases. This CDR3 is built from 15 residues. Looked up from germline, CDR1 is SGHNT and CDR2 is YYREEE (reference sequence). V lost 4 bases and J lost 7; bases outside the gene matches: 11.

The chain recombines TRBV19 with TRBJ2-1; 9 nucleotides match TRBD2. The length of the CDR3 is 15 residues. Germline V gene lookup returns CDR1 LNHDA and CDR2 SQIVND (reference sequence). The CDR3 nucleotides are TGTGCGACCTCACCTTTAGCGGGAGACTACAATGAGCAGTTCTTC. Its translation: CATSPLAGDYNEQFF.